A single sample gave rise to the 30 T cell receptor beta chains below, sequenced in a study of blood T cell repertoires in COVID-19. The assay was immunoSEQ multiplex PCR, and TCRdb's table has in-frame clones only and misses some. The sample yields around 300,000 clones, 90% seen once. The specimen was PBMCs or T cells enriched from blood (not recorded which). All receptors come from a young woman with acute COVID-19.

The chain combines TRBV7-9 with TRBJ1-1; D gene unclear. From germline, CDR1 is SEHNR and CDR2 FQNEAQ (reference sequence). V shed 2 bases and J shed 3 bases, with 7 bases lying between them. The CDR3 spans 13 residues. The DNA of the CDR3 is TGTGCCAGCAGCTTAATGGGAGACACTGAAGCTTTCTTT. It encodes CASSLMGDTEAFF.

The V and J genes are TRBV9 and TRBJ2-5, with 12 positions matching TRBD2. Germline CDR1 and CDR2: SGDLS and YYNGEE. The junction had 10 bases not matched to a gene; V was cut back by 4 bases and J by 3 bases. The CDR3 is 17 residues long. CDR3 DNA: TGTGCCAGCAGCAAATGGGACCGACTAGCGGGGGAAGAGACCCAGTACTTC. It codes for CASSKWDRLAGEETQYF.

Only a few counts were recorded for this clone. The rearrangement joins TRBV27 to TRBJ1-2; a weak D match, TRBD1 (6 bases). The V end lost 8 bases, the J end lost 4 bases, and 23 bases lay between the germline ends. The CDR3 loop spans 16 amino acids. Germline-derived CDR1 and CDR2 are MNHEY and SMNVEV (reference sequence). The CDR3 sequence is CASARGVGSSSYGYTF. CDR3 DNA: TGTGCCAGCGCCAGGGGTGTGGGGTCAAGTTCCTATGGCTACACCTTC.

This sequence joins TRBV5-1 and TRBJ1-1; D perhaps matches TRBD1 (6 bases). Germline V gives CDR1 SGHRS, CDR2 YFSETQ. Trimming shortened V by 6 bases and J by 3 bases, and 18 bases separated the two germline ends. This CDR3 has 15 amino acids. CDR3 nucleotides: TGCGCCAGCATGACATGGCAGGGGAGGGACACTGAAGCTTTCTTT. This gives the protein CASMTWQGRDTEAFF. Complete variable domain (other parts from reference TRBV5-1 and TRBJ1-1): KAGVTQTPRYLIKTRGQQVTLSCSPISGHRSVSWYQQTPGQGLQFLFEYFSETQRNKGNFPGRFSGRQFSNSRSEMNVSTLELGDSALYLCASMTWQGRDTEAFFGQGTRLTVV.

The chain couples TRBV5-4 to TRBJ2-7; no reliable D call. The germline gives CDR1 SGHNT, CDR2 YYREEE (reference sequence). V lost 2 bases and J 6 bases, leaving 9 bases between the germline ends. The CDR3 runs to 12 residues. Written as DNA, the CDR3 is TGTGCCAGCAGCTTTTCTAGTGTCGAGCAGTACTTC. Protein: CASSFSSVEQYF. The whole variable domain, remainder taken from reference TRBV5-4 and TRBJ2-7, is ETGVTQSPTHLIKTRGQQVTLRCSSQSGHNTVSWYQQALGQGPQFIFQYYREEENGRGNFPPRFSGLQFPNYSSELNVNALELDDSALYLCASSFSSVEQYFGPGTRLTVT.

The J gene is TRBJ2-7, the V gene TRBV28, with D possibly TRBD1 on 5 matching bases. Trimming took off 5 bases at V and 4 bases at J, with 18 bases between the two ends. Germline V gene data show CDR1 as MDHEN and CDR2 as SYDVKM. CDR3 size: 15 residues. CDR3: CASSGADSGPYEQYF. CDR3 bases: TGTGCCAGCAGTGGGGCGGATTCAGGGCCTTACGAGCAGTACTTC.

The CDR3 nucleotides are TGTGCGACATGCTGGACAGGCGCTTACTCTGGAAACACCATATATTTT. Its protein is CATCWTGAYSGNTIYF. The J gene is TRBJ1-3, the V gene TRBV19; 7 nucleotides line up with TRBD1. The CDR3 is made up of 16 amino acids. CDR1 and CDR2 from the germline V gene are LNHDA and SQIVND (reference sequence). Drawing the rest from reference TRBV19 and TRBJ1-3, the complete variable domain is DGGITQSPKYLFRKEGQNVTLSCEQNLNHDAMYWYRQDPGQGLRLIYYSQIVNDFQKGDIAEGYSVSREKKESFPLTVTSAQKNPTAFYLCATCWTGAYSGNTIYFGEGSWLTVV.

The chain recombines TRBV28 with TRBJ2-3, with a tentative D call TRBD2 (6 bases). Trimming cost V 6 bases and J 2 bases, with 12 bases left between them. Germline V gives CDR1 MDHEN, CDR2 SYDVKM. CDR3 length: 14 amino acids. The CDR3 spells CASRPGGLTDTQYF. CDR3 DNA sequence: TGTGCCAGCAGGCCTGGAGGGCTCACAGATACGCAGTATTTT.

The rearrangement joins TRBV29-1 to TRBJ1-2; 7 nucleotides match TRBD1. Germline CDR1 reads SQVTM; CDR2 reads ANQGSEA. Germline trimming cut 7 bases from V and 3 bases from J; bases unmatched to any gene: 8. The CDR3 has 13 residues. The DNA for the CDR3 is TGCAGCGCGGGACAGTCCCCTGACTATGGCTACACCTTC. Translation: CSAGQSPDYGYTF.

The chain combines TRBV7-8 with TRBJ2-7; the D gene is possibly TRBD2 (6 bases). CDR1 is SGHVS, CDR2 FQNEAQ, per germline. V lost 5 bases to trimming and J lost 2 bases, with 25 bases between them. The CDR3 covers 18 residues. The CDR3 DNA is TGTGCCAGCAGCACACCCCCGGGGTGGGGGGAGAGACCCTACGAGCAGTACTTC. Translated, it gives CASSTPPGWGERPYEQYF.

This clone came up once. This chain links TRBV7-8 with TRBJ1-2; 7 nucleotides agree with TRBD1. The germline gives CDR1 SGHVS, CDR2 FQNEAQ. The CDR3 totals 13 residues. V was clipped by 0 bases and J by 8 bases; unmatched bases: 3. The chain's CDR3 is CASSLATGQGYTF. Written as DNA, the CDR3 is TGTGCCAGCAGCTTAGCGACAGGGCAAGGCTACACCTTC.

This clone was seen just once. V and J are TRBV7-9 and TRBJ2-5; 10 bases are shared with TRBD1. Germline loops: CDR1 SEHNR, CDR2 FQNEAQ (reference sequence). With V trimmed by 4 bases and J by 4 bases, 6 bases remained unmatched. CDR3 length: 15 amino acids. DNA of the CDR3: TGTGCCAGCAGCTCCCGGGACAGGGGTGCAGAGACCCAGTACTTC. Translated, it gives CASSSRDRGAETQYF.

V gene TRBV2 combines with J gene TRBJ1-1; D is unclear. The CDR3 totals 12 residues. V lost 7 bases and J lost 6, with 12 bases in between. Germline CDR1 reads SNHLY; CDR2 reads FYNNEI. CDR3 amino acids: CASTELRAEAFF. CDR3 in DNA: TGTGCCAGCACCGAACTACGGGCTGAAGCTTTCTTT.

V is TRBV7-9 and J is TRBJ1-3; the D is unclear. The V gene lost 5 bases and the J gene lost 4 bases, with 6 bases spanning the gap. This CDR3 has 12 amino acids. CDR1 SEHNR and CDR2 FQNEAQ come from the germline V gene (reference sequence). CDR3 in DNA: TGTGCCAGCAGCCTTCAGGGAAACACCATATATTTT. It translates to CASSLQGNTIYF.

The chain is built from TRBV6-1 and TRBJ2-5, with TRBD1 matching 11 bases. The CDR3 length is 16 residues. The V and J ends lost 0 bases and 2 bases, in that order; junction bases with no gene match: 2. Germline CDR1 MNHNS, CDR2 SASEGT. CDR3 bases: TGTGCCAGCAGTGAAGCTGGGACAGGGGGTCAAGAGACCCAGTACTTC. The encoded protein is CASSEAGTGGQETQYF.

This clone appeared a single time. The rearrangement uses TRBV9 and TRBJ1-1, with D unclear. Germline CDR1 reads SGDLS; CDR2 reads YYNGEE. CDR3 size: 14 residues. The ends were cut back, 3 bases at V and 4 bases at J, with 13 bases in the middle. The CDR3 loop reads CASSASLGSTEAFF. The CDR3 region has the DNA TGTGCCAGCAGCGCTTCCTTGGGGAGCACTGAAGCTTTCTTT.

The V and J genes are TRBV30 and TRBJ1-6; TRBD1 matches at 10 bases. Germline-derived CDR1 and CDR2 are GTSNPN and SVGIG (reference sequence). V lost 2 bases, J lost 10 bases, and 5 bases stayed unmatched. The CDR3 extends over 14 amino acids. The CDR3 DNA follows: TGTGCCTGGAGTCGACAGGGGGCGGAATCACCCCTCCACTTT. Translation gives CAWSRQGAESPLHF.

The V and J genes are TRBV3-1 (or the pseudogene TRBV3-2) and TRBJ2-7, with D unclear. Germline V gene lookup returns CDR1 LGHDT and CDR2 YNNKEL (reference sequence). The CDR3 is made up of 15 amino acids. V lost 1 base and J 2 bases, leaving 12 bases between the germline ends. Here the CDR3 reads CASSQVESLTYEQYF. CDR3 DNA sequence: TGTGCCAGCAGCCAAGTCGAAAGCCTAACCTACGAGCAGTACTTC.

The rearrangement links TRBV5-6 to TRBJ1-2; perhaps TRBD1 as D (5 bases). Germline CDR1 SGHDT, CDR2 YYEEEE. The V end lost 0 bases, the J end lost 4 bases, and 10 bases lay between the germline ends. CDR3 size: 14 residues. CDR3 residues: CASSLGQPFYGYTF. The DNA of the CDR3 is TGTGCCAGCAGCTTGGGACAGCCTTTCTATGGCTACACCTTC.

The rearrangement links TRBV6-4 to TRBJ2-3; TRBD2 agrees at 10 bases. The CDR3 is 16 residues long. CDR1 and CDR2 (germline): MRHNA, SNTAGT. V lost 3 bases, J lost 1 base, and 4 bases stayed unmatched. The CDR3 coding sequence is TGTGCCAGCAGTGAAGAAACTAGCGGGGGCACAGATACGCAGTATTTT. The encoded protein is CASSEETSGGTDTQYF.

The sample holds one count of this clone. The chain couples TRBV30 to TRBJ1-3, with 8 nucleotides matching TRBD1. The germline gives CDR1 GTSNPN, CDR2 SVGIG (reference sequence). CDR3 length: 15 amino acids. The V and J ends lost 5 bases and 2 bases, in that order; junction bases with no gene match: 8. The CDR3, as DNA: TGTGCCTGGTCCGGACAGGGAACGCCTGGAAACACCATATATTTT. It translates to CAWSGQGTPGNTIYF.

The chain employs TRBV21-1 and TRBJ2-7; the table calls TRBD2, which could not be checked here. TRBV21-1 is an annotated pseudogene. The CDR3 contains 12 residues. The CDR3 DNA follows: TGTGCCAGCAGCTCGCGACGGGGCGAGCAGTACTTC. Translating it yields CASSSRRGEQYF.

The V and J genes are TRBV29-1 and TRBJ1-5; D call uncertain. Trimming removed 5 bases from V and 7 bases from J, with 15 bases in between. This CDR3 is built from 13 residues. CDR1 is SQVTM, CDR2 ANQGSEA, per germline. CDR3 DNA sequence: TGCAGCGTTTCCCCGGCCACGGGGCAGCCCCAGCATTTT. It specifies CSVSPATGQPQHF.

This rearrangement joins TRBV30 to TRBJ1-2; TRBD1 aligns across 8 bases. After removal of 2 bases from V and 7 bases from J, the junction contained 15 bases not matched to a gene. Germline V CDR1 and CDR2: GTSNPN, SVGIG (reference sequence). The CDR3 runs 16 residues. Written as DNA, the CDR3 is TGTGCCTGGAGTCCCCGGGACAGGTCGCAAAAATTTGGCTACACCTTC. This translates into CAWSPRDRSQKFGYTF.

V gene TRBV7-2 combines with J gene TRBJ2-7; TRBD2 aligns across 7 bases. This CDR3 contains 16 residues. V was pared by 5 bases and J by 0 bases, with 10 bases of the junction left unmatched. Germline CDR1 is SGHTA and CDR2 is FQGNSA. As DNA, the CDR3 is TGTGCCAGCAGCGTTGCGGGCGGCGGGAGCTCCTACGAGCAGTACTTC. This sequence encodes CASSVAGGGSSYEQYF.

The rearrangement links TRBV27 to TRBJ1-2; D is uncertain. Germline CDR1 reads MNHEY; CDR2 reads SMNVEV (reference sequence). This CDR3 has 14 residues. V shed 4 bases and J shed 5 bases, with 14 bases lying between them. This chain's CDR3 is CASSSLAGVYGYTF. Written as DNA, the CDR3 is TGTGCCAGCAGTTCCCTCGCCGGGGTATATGGCTACACCTTC.

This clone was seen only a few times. The CDR3: CSVEDRAQGYGYTF. The CDR3, as DNA: TGCAGCGTTGAAGACAGGGCCCAAGGCTATGGCTACACCTTC. This chain connects TRBV29-1 to TRBJ1-2, with a tentative D call TRBD1 (5 bases). Trimming stripped 0 bases from V and 4 bases from J, with 12 bases between. Per germline, CDR1 SQVTM and CDR2 ANQGSEA. The length of the CDR3 is 14 residues. The full variable domain, rest sourced from reference TRBV29-1 and TRBJ1-2, is SAVISQKPSRDICQRGTSLTIQCQVDSQVTMMFWYRQQPGQSLTLIATANQGSEATYESGFVIDKFPISRPNLTFSTLTVSNMSPEDSSIYLCSVEDRAQGYGYTFGSGTRLTVV.

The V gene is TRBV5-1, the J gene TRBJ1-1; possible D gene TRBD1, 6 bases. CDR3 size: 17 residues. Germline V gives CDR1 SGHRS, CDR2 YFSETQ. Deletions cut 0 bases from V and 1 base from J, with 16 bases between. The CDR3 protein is CASSLVFRGAGNTEAFF. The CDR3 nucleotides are TGCGCCAGCAGCTTGGTGTTCAGGGGCGCTGGGAACACTGAAGCTTTCTTT.

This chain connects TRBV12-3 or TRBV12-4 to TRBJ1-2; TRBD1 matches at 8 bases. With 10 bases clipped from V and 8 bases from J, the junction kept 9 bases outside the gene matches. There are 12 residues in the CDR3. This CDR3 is CATTDRALGYTF. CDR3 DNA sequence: TGTGCCACCACGGACAGGGCGCTCGGCTACACCTTC.

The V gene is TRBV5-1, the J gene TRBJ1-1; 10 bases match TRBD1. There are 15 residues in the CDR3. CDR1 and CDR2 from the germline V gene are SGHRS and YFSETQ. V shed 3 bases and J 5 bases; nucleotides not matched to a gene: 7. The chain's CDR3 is CASSSSTGGGTEAFF. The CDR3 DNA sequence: TGCGCCAGCAGCTCCTCGACAGGGGGCGGAACTGAAGCTTTCTTT.